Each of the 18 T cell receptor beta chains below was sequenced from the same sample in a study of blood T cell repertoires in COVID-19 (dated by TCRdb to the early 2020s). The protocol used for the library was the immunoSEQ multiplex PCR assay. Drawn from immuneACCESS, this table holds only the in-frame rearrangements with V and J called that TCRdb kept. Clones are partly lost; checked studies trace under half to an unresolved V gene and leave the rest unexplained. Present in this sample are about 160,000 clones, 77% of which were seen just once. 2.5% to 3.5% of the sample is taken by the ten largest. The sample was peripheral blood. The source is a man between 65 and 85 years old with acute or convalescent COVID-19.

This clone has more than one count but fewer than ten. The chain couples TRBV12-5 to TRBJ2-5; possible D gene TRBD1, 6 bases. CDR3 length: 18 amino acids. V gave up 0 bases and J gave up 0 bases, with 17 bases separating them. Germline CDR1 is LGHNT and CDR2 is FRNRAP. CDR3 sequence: CASGLVPGQPPHQETQYF. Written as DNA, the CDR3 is TGTGCTAGTGGTTTGGTACCGGGACAACCCCCCCACCAAGAGACCCAGTACTTC.

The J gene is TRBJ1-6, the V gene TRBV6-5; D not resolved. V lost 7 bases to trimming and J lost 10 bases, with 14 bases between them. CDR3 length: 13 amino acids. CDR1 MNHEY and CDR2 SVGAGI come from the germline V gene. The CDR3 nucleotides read TGTGCCAGCACCCAAGCCGCAGGATCACCCCTCCACTTT. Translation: CASTQAAGSPLHF.

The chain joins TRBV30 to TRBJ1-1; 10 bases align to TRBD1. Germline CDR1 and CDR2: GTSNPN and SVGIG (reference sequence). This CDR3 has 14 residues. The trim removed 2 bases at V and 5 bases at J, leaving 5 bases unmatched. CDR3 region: CAWSPWTGGTEAFF. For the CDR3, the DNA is TGTGCCTGGAGTCCTTGGACAGGGGGGACTGAAGCTTTCTTT.

CDR3 sequence (DNA): TGTGCCAGCAGCTTCCCCGTGGGAGGCACAGATACGCAGTATTTT. It encodes CASSFPVGGTDTQYF. The gene calls are TRBV7-6 and TRBJ2-3; perhaps TRBD2 as D (5 bases). The ends were cut back, 3 bases at V and 1 base at J, with 11 bases in the middle. Per the germline V gene, CDR1 is SGHVS and CDR2 is FNYEAQ. This CDR3 comprises 15 residues.

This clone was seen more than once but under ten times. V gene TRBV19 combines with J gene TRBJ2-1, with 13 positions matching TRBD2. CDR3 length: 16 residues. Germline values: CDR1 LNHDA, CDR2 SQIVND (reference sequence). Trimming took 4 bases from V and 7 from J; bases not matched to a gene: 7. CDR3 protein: CASSRTSGSVVNEQFF. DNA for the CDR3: TGTGCCAGTAGTAGGACTAGCGGGAGTGTGGTGAATGAGCAGTTCTTC.

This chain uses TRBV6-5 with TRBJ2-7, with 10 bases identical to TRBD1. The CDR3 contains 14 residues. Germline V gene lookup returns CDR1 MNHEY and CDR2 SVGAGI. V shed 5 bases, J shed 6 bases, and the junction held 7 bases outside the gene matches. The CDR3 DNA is TGTGCCAGCAGTACCGGGACAGGGGTATTCGAGCAGTACTTC. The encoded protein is CASSTGTGVFEQYF.

The CDR3 region is CASSMTGGSNQPQHF. CDR3 nucleotides: TGCGCCAGCAGCATGACAGGGGGTAGCAATCAGCCCCAGCATTTT. V and J are TRBV5-1 and TRBJ1-5; 9 bases agree with TRBD1. Germline CDR1 SGHRS, CDR2 YFSETQ. The CDR3 loop spans 15 amino acids. Unmatched junction bases numbered 2, after V lost 4 bases and J lost 0 bases.

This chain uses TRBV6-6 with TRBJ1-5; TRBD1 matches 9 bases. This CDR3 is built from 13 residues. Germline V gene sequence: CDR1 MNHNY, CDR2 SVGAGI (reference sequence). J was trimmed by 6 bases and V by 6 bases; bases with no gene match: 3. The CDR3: CASRYRGRQPQHF. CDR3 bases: TGTGCCAGCAGGTACAGGGGGCGTCAGCCCCAGCATTTT.

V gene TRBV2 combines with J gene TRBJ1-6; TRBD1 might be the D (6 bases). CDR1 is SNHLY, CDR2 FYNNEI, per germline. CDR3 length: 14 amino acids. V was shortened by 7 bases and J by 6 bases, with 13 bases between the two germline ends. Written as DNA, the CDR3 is TGTGCCAGCATTTCACAGGGCGGTAATTCACCCCTCCACTTT. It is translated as CASISQGGNSPLHF.

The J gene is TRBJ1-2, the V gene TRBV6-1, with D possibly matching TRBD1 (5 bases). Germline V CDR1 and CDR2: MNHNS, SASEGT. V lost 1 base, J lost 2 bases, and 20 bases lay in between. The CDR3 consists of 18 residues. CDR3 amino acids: CASSEEGLWGGRNYGYTF. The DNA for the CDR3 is TGTGCCAGCAGTGAAGAGGGGTTATGGGGGGGTAGAAACTATGGCTACACCTTC.

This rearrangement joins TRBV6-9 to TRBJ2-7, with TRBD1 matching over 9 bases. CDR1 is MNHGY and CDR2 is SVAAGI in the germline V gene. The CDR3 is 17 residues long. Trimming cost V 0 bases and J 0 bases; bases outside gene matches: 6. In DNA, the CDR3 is TGTGCCAGCAGTTATTCTCGGGACAGGGTGGACTCCTACGAGCAGTACTTC. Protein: CASSYSRDRVDSYEQYF.

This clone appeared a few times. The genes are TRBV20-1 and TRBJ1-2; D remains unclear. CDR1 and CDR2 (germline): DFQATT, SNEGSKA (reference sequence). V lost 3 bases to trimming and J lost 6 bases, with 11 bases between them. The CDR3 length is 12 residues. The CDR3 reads CSASSGGDGYTF. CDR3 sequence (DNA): TGCAGTGCTAGTTCGGGAGGTGATGGCTACACCTTC.

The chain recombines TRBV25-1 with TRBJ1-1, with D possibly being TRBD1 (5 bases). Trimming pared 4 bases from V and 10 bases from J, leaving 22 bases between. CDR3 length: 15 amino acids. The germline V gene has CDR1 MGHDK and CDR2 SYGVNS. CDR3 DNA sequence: TGTGCCAGCAGTGCAGCTGGAGGGGCCCGTGAAAGAGCTTTCTTT. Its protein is CASSAAGGARERAFF.

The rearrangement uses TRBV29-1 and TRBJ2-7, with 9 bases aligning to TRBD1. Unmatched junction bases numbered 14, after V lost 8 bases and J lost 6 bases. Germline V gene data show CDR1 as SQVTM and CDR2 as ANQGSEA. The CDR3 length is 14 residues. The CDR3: CSTVPPGQGREQYF. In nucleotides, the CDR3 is TGCAGCACCGTTCCGCCGGGACAGGGTCGCGAGCAGTACTTC.

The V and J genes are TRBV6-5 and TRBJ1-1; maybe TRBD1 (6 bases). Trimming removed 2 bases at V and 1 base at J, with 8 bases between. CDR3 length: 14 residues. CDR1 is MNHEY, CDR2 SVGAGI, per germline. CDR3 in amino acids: CASSYQTGNTEAFF. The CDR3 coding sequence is TGTGCCAGCAGTTACCAGACAGGGAACACTGAAGCTTTCTTT.

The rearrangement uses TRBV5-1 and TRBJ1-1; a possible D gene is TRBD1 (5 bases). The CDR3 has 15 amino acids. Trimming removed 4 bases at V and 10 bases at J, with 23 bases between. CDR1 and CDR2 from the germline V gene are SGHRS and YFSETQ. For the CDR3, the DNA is TGCGCCAGCAGCCCCAATTCGGGGGGTCTTCAGGTAGCTTTCTTT. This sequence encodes CASSPNSGGLQVAFF.

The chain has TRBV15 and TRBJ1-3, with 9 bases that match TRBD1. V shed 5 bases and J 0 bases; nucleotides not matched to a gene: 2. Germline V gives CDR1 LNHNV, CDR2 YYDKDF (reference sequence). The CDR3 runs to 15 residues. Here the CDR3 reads CATSWDRASGNTIYF. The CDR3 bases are TGTGCCACCAGCTGGGACAGGGCCTCTGGAAACACCATATATTTT. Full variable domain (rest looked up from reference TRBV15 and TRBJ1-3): DAMVIQNPRYQVTQFGKPVTLSCSQTLNHNVMYWYQQKSSQAPKLLFHYYDKDFNNEADTPDNFQSRRPNTSFCFLDIRSPGLGDTAMYLCATSWDRASGNTIYFGEGSWLTVV.

The chain's CDR3 is CASSDRVGQPQHF. In DNA, the CDR3 is TGTGCCAGCAGTGACAGGGTGGGCCAGCCCCAGCATTTT. The rearrangement uses TRBV28 and TRBJ1-5, with 7 positions matching TRBD1. Germline CDR1 and CDR2: MDHEN and SYDVKM. Trimming removed 5 bases from V and 7 bases from J; junction bases left unmatched: 5. This CDR3 is built from 13 residues.